Shown below are 5 T cell receptor beta chains from a single sample sequenced in a study of T cell repertoires in cytomegalovirus infection. TCRdb recomputed calls from the reads with MiXCR, one row per CDR3 protein. This table has hundreds of thousands of distinct CDR3 sequences, about 5.9% appearing once. Sequenced input: PBMCs. These receptors all come from a human donor in good health (CMV status not recorded). Some clones in this sample may be carry-over from other donors' samples.

This clonotype came up many times. V and J are TRBV28 and TRBJ1-5; D call uncertain. V dropped 2 bases and J dropped 7 bases, with 6 bases sitting between them. This CDR3 has 12 residues. The germline V gene has CDR1 MDHEN and CDR2 SYDVKM. The CDR3 spells CASSLVNQPQHF. The CDR3 bases are TGTGCCAGCAGTTTAGTCAACCAGCCCCAGCATTTT. The entire variable domain, with the rest obtained from reference TRBV28 and TRBJ1-5, is as follows: DVKVTQSSRYLVKRTGEKVFLECVQDMDHENMFWYRQDPGLGLRLIYFSYDVKMKEKGDIPEGYSVSREKKERFSLILESASTNQTSMYLCASSLVNQPQHFGDGTRLSIL.

The rearrangement uses TRBV6-2 or TRBV6-3 and TRBJ2-1; no reliable D call. Trimming shortened V by 6 bases and J by 4 bases, and 7 bases separated the two germline ends. The CDR3 has 12 residues. Germline assignment: CDR1 MNHEY and CDR2 SVGEGT. The CDR3 DNA reads TGTGCCAGCAGGATACGTTACAATGAGCAGTTCTTC. This gives the protein CASRIRYNEQFF.

This chain links TRBV19 with TRBJ1-5; 8 nucleotides align to TRBD1. This CDR3 contains 15 residues. Germline V gene data show CDR1 as LNHDA and CDR2 as SQIVND (reference sequence). V lost 5 bases, J lost 2 bases, and 5 bases stayed unmatched. The chain's CDR3 is CASSPEGQGNQPQHF. For the CDR3, the DNA is TGTGCCAGTAGTCCAGAGGGACAGGGCAATCAGCCCCAGCATTTT.

This clonotype showed up just a few times. For the CDR3, the DNA is TGCGCCAGCAGCCAAGATCCGGCGGGGACCTACAATGAGCAGTTCTTC. Translated, it gives CASSQDPAGTYNEQFF. V gene TRBV4-1 combines with J gene TRBJ2-1, with a possible D match to TRBD2 (6 bases). Per the germline V gene, CDR1 is MGHRA and CDR2 is YSYEKL. The CDR3 extends over 16 amino acids. V dropped 0 bases and J dropped 2 bases, with 11 bases sitting between them.

Only a few counts were recorded for this clonotype. The chain carries TRBV6-2 or TRBV6-3 and TRBJ2-1, with unresolved D. From germline, CDR1 is MNHEY and CDR2 SVGEGT. This CDR3 contains 12 residues. The V and J ends lost 6 bases and 8 bases respectively, with 11 bases between them. In DNA form, the CDR3 reads TGTGCCAGCAGCTTACGTATAGATGAGCAGTTCTTC. Protein: CASSLRIDEQFF.